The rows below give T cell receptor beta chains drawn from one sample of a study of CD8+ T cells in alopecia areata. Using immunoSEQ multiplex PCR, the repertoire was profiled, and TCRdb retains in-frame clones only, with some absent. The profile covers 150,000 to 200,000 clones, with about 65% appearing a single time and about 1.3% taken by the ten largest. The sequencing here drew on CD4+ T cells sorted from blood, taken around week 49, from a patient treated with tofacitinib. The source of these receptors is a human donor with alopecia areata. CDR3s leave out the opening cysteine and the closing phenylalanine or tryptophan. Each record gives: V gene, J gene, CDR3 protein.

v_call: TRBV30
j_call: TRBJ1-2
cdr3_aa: AWSVSGGYT

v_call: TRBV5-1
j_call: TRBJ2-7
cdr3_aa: ASSFSLIAGQGDEQY

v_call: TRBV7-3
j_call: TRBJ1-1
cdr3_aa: ASSKDTGHDTEAF

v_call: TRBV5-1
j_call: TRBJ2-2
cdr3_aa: ASSWDSTGELF

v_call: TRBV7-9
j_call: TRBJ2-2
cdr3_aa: ASVGGFNTGELF

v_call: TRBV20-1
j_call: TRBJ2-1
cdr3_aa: SANDNEQF

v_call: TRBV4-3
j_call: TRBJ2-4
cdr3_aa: ASSQDPQGGIAKNIQY

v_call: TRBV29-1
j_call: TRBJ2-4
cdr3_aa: SVGSWGEAQDIQY

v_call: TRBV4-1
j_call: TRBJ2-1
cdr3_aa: ASSQDSGGSHNEQF

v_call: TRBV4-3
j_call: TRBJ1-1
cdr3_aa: ASSHGAGGLNTEAF

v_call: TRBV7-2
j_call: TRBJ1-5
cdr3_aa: ASSLERNQPQH

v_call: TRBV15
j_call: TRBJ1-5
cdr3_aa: ATSRDPGDQPQH

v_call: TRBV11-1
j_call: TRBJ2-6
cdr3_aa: ASSLSGANVLT

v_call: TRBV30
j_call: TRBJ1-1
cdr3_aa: AWKQTVNTEAF